These 22 T cell receptor beta chains were all obtained from the same sample, sequenced in a study of cytomegalovirus exposure and HLA in healthy donors. Sequencing used immunoSEQ multiplex PCR; TCRdb keeps in-frame clones, though not all of them. The table shows about 150,000 clones, with roughly 90% occurring only once. The source material was PBMCs. Receptors originate from a man between 18 and 29 years old in good health and CMV-seronegative.

The J gene is TRBJ2-5, the V gene TRBV5-1; 7 nucleotides align to TRBD2. CDR1 is SGHRS, CDR2 YFSETQ, per germline. This CDR3 region has 14 residues. J was trimmed by 5 bases and V by 6 bases; bases with no gene match: 10. CDR3 nucleotide sequence: TGCGCCAGCAACAAGGGGAGGGAGAGGGAGACCCAGTACTTC. Its protein is CASNKGRERETQYF. The full variable domain, rest sourced from reference TRBV5-1 and TRBJ2-5, is KAGVTQTPRYLIKTRGQQVTLSCSPISGHRSVSWYQQTPGQGLQFLFEYFSETQRNKGNFPGRFSGRQFSNSRSEMNVSTLELGDSALYLCASNKGRERETQYFGPGTRLLVL.

V usage is TRBV6-6 and J usage is TRBJ2-7, with 7 bases aligning to TRBD1. Germline trimming cut 4 bases from V and 3 bases from J; bases unmatched to any gene: 3. The CDR3 extends over 13 amino acids. Germline loops: CDR1 MNHNY, CDR2 SVGAGI (reference sequence). For the CDR3, the DNA is TGTGCCAGCAGTTGGGACAGAAGCTACGAGCAGTACGTC. This translates into CASSWDRSYEQYV.

The chain links TRBV5-1 to TRBJ1-3; D gene uncertain. Trimming stripped 0 bases from V and 0 bases from J, with 4 bases between. Germline-derived CDR1 and CDR2 are SGHRS and YFSETQ. The CDR3 runs to 14 residues. The CDR3 bases are TGCGCCAGCAGCTTGGGTCTCTCTGGAAACACCATATATTTT. Its translation is CASSLGLSGNTIYF. Full variable domain (rest looked up from reference TRBV5-1 and TRBJ1-3): KAGVTQTPRYLIKTRGQQVTLSCSPISGHRSVSWYQQTPGQGLQFLFEYFSETQRNKGNFPGRFSGRQFSNSRSEMNVSTLELGDSALYLCASSLGLSGNTIYFGEGSWLTVV.

The V call is TRBV10-3, the J call TRBJ1-1, with D maybe TRBD1 (6 bases). This CDR3 has 13 residues. Trimming removed 3 bases from V and 10 bases from J, with 15 bases in between. Germline CDR1 reads ENHRY; CDR2 reads SYGVKD. For the CDR3, the DNA is TGTGCCATCAGTGACCATCCCAGGGGTGGAGCTTTCTTT. Residues: CAISDHPRGGAFF.

The CDR3 coding sequence is TGTGCCAGCAGCTACGGGTCGGTCACTGAAGCTTTCTTT. Amino acid sequence: CASSYGSVTEAFF. This chain joins TRBV5-6 and TRBJ1-1; D is unresolved. V dropped 3 bases and J dropped 4 bases, with 10 bases sitting between them. The CDR3 is 13 amino acids. Germline assignment: CDR1 SGHDT and CDR2 YYEEEE.

V and J are TRBV6-1 and TRBJ1-2; the D gene is possibly TRBD1 (6 bases). Germline V lookup: CDR1 MNHNS, CDR2 SASEGT. CDR3 size: 15 residues. The V gene lost 0 bases and the J gene lost 4 bases, with 12 bases spanning the gap. The CDR3 region has the DNA TGTGCCAGCAGTGAAGCGAGGGGGTGGAGCTATGGCTACACCTTC. Its protein is CASSEARGWSYGYTF.

J is TRBJ1-1 and V is TRBV6-1; 7 nucleotides match TRBD1. Germline CDR1 is MNHNS and CDR2 is SASEGT. This CDR3 has 12 residues. V dropped 4 bases and J dropped 8; count of bases not matched to a gene: 4. The CDR3 coding sequence is TGTGCCAGCAGTGGGGACAGACGAGAAGCTTTCTTT. Its protein is CASSGDRREAFF.

The chain couples TRBV7-9 to TRBJ1-3, with TRBD1 matching over 7 bases. The V and J ends lost 3 bases and 0 bases, in that order; junction bases with no gene match: 14. CDR1 and CDR2 from the germline V gene are SEHNR and FQNEAQ (reference sequence). This CDR3 is 19 amino acids long. In nucleotides, the CDR3 is TGTGCCAGCAGCTTCGCCCGACCACTCGGGACAGCCTCTGGAAACACCATATATTTT. It is translated as CASSFARPLGTASGNTIYF.

Regarding this clone: This same CDR3 is encoded by further DNA sequences in the sample. The chain has TRBV27 and TRBJ1-1, with TRBD1 as a possible D gene (6 bases). The CDR3 is 14 residues long. V lost 2 bases and J lost 1, with 8 bases in between. Germline V CDR1 and CDR2: MNHEY, SMNVEV (reference sequence). CDR3 loop: CASSLRGGNTEAFF. CDR3 sequence (DNA): TGTGCCAGCAGTTTAAGAGGGGGGAACACTGAAGCTTTCTTT.

The chain joins TRBV7-2 to TRBJ1-5; the match to TRBD1 covers 7 bases. J lost 3 bases, V lost 3 bases, and 5 bases had no gene match. This CDR3 has 15 amino acids. Per the germline V gene, CDR1 is SGHTA and CDR2 is FQGNSA. CDR3 sequence (DNA): TGTGCCAGCAGCTTCGGGACAGCCCCCAATCAGCCCCAGCATTTT. It encodes CASSFGTAPNQPQHF.

V usage is TRBV6-5 and J usage is TRBJ2-1; D might be TRBD1 (5 bases). The ends were cut back, 2 bases at V and 9 bases at J, with 20 bases in the middle. Germline values: CDR1 MNHEY, CDR2 SVGAGI. This CDR3 is 16 amino acids long. This chain's CDR3 is CASSYLKLGAWGEQFF. The CDR3 bases are TGTGCCAGCAGTTACCTAAAGCTAGGGGCTTGGGGTGAGCAGTTCTTC.

The rearrangement uses TRBV5-8 and TRBJ1-1; maybe TRBD1 (5 bases). The CDR3 loop spans 12 amino acids. Trimming took off 2 bases at V and 6 bases at J, with 8 bases between the two ends. Germline V CDR1 and CDR2: SGHTS, YDEGEE. CDR3 in amino acids: CASSLRGSEAFF. The CDR3 bases are TGTGCCAGCAGCTTAAGGGGTTCTGAAGCTTTCTTT.

The chain has TRBV23-1 and TRBJ2-1; 8 bases fit TRBD2. TRBV23-1 has ORF status, its function being uncertain. The V segment lost 3 bases and the J segment 7 bases; nucleotides outside the gene matches: 8. The CDR3 runs 15 residues. Here the CDR3 DNA reads TGCGCCAGCAGTCACCGGGGGGGCCCTCGGAATGAGCAGTTCTTC. Residues: CASSHRGGPRNEQFF.

This clone was detected only once. The V and J genes are TRBV7-9 and TRBJ1-1; D may be TRBD1 (6 bases). The CDR3 totals 14 residues. V lost 10 bases to trimming and J lost 4 bases, with 19 bases between them. Germline V lookup: CDR1 SEHNR, CDR2 FQNEAQ (reference sequence). CDR3 sequence reads: CAIDLGGSGTEAFF. CDR3 DNA sequence: TGTGCCATCGACCTAGGGGGTTCTGGCACTGAAGCTTTCTTT. Based on the CDR3 plus reference TRBV7-9 and TRBJ1-1, the full variable domain is DTGVSQNPRHKITKRGQNVTFRCDPISEHNRLYWYRQTLGQGPEFLTYFQNEAQLEKSRLLSDRFSAERPKGSFSTLEIQRTEQGDSAMYLCAIDLGGSGTEAFFGQGTRLTVV.

J is TRBJ2-2 and V is TRBV14; no firm D call. The length of the CDR3 is 13 residues. V was clipped by 0 bases and J by 6 bases, with 5 bases between them. Germline V gives CDR1 SGHDN, CDR2 FVKESK. For the CDR3, the DNA is TGTGCCAGCAGCCAAGATCTAGCCGGGGAGCTGTTTTTT. Translated, it gives CASSQDLAGELFF.

The chain is built from TRBV7-3 and TRBJ1-1; D may be TRBD1 (5 bases). Germline CDR1 reads SGHTA; CDR2 reads FQGTGA. V shed 5 bases and J shed 1 base, with 8 bases lying between them. The CDR3 sequence is 13 residues long. The CDR3 DNA reads TGTGCCAGCAGCCGAGACAGGAACACTGAAGCTTTCTTT. This encodes CASSRDRNTEAFF. Full variable domain (missing parts from reference TRBV7-3 and TRBJ1-1): GAGVSQTPSNKVTEKGKYVELRCDPISGHTALYWYRQSLGQGPEFLIYFQGTGAADDSGLPNDRFFAVRPEGSVSTLKIQRTERGDSAVYLCASSRDRNTEAFFGQGTRLTVV.

J is TRBJ1-4 and V is TRBV6-5, with 7 bases identical to TRBD1. The V gene end was trimmed by 6 bases and the J gene end by 0 bases; junction bases not matched to a gene: 1. This CDR3 is 14 amino acids long. Germline CDR1 is MNHEY and CDR2 is SVGAGI. CDR3 bases: TGTGCCAGCAGCGGGACAGCAACTAATGAAAAACTGTTTTTT. Protein: CASSGTATNEKLFF.

The V call is TRBV11-3, the J call TRBJ2-2, with D possibly being TRBD2 (5 bases). Germline V lookup: CDR1 SGHNT, CDR2 YENEEA. Between the trimmed V and J ends, which lost 7 bases and 1 base, there was a span of 16 bases. The CDR3 runs to 16 residues. The CDR3 region is CASTPIGGWNTGELFF. In nucleotides, the CDR3 is TGTGCCAGCACTCCAATCGGAGGATGGAACACCGGGGAGCTGTTTTTT.

The V and J genes are TRBV27 and TRBJ2-7; D possibly corresponds to TRBD1 (5 bases). V lost 0 bases, J lost 3 bases, and 9 bases lay in between. The CDR3 is 14 amino acids. Germline V gene sequence: CDR1 MNHEY, CDR2 SMNVEV (reference sequence). In nucleotides, the CDR3 is TGTGCCAGCAGTTTATCGCAGGGAAACTACGAGCAGTACTTC. This sequence encodes CASSLSQGNYEQYF.

CDR3 sequence: CASSSRTFQPQHF. The CDR3 coding sequence is TGTGCCAGCAGCTCGCGGACATTTCAGCCCCAGCATTTT. This chain links TRBV7-2 with TRBJ1-5; maybe TRBD1 (5 bases). The CDR3 loop spans 13 amino acids. V gave up 4 bases and J gave up 6 bases, with 10 bases separating them. From germline, CDR1 is SGHTA and CDR2 FQGNSA.

The CDR3: CASSSRQGNTDTQYF. CDR3 nucleotides: TGCGCCAGCAGCTCCAGACAGGGGAACACAGATACGCAGTATTTT. The chain combines TRBV5-1 with TRBJ2-3, with 8 bases lining up with TRBD1. The CDR3 consists of 15 residues. The V and J ends lost 3 bases and 2 bases, in that order; junction bases with no gene match: 5. The germline V gene has CDR1 SGHRS and CDR2 YFSETQ.

The chain recombines TRBV10-2 with TRBJ2-3, with D perhaps matching TRBD2 (7 bases). Germline V gene data show CDR1 as WSHSY and CDR2 as SAAADI. Trimming took off 8 bases at V and 4 bases at J, with 19 bases between the two ends. The CDR3 is 15 residues long. The CDR3 DNA reads as TGCGCCAGCGGGATCGGGACAAGCGGGGCAGATACGCAGTATTTT. Its translation is CASGIGTSGADTQYF.